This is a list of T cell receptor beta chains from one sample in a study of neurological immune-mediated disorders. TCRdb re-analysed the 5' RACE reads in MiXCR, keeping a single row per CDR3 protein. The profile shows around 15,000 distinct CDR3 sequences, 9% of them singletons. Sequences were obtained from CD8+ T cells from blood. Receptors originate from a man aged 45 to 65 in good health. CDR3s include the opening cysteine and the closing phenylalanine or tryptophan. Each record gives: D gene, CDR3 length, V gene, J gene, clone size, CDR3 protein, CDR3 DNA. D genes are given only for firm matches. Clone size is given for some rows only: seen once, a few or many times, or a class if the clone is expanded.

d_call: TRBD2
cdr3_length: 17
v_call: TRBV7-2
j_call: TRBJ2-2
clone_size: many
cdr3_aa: CASGPAGGPWGTGELFF
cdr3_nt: TGTGCCAGCGGCCCGGCGGGAGGGCCTTGGGGCACCGGGGAGCTGTTTTTT

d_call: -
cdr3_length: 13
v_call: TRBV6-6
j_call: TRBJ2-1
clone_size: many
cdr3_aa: CASSYSTYNEQFF
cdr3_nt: TGTGCCAGCAGTTACTCGACGTACAATGAGCAGTTCTTC

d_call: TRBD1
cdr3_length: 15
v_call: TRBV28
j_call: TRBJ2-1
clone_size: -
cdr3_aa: CASSRDRVGNNEQFF
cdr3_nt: TGTGCCAGCAGCCGAGACAGGGTGGGAAACAATGAGCAGTTCTTC

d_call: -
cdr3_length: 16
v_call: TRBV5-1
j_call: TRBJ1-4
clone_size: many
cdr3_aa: CASSLASAATNEKLFF
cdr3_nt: TGCGCCAGCAGCTTGGCCTCGGCAGCAACTAATGAAAAACTGTTTTTT

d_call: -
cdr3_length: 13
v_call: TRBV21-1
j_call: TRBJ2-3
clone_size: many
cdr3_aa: CASSGQGTDTQYF
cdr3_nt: TGTGCCAGCAGCGGACAGGGCACAGATACGCAGTATTTT

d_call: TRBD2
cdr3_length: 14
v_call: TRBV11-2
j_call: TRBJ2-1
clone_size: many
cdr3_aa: CASSLTSVNNEQFF
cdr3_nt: TGTGCCAGCAGCTTGACTAGCGTCAACAATGAGCAGTTCTTC

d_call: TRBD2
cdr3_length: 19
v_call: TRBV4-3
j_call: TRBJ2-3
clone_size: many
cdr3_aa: CASSQGGAGGYTSTDTQYF
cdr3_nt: TGCGCCAGCAGCCAAGGAGGAGCGGGAGGTTATACTAGCACAGATACGCAGTATTTT

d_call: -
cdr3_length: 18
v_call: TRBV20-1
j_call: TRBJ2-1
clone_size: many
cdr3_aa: CSARDLGRDLYSYNEQFF
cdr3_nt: TGCAGTGCTAGAGATCTCGGCCGGGACCTTTACTCCTACAATGAGCAGTTCTTC

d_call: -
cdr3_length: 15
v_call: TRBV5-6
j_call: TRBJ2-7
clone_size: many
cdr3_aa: CASSLAVEVKYEQYF
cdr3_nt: TGTGCCAGCAGCTTGGCCGTTGAAGTAAAATACGAGCAGTACTTC

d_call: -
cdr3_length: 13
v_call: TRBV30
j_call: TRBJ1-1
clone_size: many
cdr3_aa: CAWSRNRRAEAFF
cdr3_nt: TGTGCCTGGAGTCGTAATAGGAGGGCTGAAGCTTTCTTT

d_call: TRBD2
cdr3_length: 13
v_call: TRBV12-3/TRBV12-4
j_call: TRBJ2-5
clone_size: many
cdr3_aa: CASSPPLAGHLDF
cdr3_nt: TGTGCCAGCAGCCCTCCCCTAGCGGGGCACCTGGACTTC

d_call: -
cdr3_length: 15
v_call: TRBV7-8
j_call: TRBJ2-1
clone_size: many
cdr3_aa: CASSRRVGRNNEQFF
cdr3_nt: TGTGCCAGCAGCCGCCGGGTAGGCCGAAACAATGAGCAGTTCTTC

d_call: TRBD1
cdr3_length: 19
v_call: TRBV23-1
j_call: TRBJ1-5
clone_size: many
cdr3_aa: CASSQSGRGHLYSNQPQHF
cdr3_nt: TGCGCCAGCAGTCAATCTGGCAGGGGGCACCTGTATAGCAATCAGCCCCAGCATTTT

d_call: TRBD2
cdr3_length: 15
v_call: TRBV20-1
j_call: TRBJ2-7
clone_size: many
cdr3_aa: CSARAQREGIHEQYF
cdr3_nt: TGCAGTGCTAGGGCTCAGCGGGAGGGTATCCACGAGCAGTACTTC

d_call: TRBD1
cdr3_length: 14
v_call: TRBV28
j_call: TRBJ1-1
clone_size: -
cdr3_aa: CASRLGQGYTEAFF
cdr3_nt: TGTGCCAGCAGACTGGGACAGGGGTACACTGAAGCTTTCTTT

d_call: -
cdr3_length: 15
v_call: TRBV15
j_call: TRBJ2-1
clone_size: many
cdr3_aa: CATSRAREPHHEQFF
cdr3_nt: TGTGCCACCAGCAGGGCCCGGGAGCCCCATCATGAGCAGTTCTTC

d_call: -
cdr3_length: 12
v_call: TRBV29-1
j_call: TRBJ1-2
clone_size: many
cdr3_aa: CSVEGRDYGYTF
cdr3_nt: TGCAGCGTTGAGGGGAGGGACTATGGCTACACCTTC

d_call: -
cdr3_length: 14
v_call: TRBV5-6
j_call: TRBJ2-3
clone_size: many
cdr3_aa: CASSYGTPTDTQYF
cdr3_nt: TGTGCCAGCAGTTACGGGACACCCACAGATACGCAGTATTTT

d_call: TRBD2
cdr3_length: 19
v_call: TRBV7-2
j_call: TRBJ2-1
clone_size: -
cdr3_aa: CASSLERDTSGGPGNEQFF
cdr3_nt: TGTGCCAGCAGCTTAGAACGGGACACTAGCGGGGGCCCGGGGAATGAGCAGTTCTTC

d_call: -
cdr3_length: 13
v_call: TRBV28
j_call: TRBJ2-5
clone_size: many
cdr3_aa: CASSLTGLETQYF
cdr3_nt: TGTGCCAGCAGTCTGACAGGACTAGAGACCCAGTACTTC

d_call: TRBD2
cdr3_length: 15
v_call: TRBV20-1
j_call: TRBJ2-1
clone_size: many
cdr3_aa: CSASPTSGSFNEQFF
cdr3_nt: TGCAGTGCTAGTCCGACTAGCGGGAGTTTCAATGAGCAGTTCTTC

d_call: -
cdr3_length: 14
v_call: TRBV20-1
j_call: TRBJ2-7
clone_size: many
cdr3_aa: CSARDQGGTYEQYF
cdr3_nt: TGCAGTGCTAGAGATCAGGGCGGCACCTACGAGCAGTACTTC

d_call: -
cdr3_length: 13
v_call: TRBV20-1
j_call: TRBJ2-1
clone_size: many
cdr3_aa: CSARDPGENEQFF
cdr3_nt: TGCAGTGCTAGAGATCCCGGCGAAAATGAGCAGTTCTTC

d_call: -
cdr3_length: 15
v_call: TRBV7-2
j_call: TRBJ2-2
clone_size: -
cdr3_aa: CASRHDYANTGELFF
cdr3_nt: TGTGCCAGCAGGCACGATTACGCGAACACCGGGGAGCTGTTTTTT

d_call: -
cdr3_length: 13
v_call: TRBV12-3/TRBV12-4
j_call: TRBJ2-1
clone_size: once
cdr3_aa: CASSLLGSNEQFF
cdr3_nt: TGTGCCAGCAGTTTACTCGGGAGCAATGAGCAGTTCTTC

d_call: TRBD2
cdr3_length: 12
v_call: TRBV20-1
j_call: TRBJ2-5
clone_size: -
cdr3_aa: CSLSGSQETQYF
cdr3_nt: TGCAGTCTAAGCGGGAGCCAAGAGACCCAGTACTTC

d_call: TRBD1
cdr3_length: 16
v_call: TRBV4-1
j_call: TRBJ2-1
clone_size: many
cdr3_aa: CASSQDRQGARGEQFF
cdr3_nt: TGCGCCAGCAGCCAAGACAGACAGGGGGCCCGGGGCGAGCAGTTCTTC

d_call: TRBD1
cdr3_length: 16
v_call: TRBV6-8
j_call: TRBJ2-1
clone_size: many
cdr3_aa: CASSYFPETGNNEQFF
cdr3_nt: TGTGCCAGCAGTTATTTTCCCGAGACAGGGAATAATGAGCAGTTCTTC

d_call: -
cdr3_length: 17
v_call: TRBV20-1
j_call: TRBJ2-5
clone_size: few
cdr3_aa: CSARAAMTNVKGETQYF
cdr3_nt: TGCAGTGCCCGGGCGGCAATGACCAATGTCAAAGGGGAGACCCAGTACTTC

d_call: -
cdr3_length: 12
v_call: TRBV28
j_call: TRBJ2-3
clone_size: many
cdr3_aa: CASSLPPMGLYF
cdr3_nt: TGTGCCAGCAGTTTACCCCCCATGGGGCTGTATTTT

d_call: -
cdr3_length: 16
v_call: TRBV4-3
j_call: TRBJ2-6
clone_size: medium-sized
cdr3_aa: CASSQEGGSGANVLTF
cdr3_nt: TGCGCCAGCAGCCAAGAGGGGGGCTCTGGGGCCAACGTCCTGACTTTC